This passage covers 2 T cell receptor beta chains from one sample sequenced in a study of T-cell memory formation after mild COVID-19. TCRdb called the 5' RACE reads again in MiXCR, with one record for every CDR3 protein. The top ten hold under 25% of the sample, which has around 390,000 distinct CDR3 sequences, 16% seen once. The sample consisted of PBMCs or a T cell subset sorted from them (not recorded which). These receptor sequences come from a man aged 18-30 years who had mild COVID-19 (a few samples of this study predate the infection). Cell type and time point are not known.

The genes are TRBV6-5 and TRBJ2-2, with TRBD2 as a possible D gene (6 bases). This CDR3 contains 14 residues. From germline, CDR1 is MNHEY and CDR2 SVGAGI. Trimming shortened V by 7 bases and J by 0 bases, and 9 bases separated the two germline ends. In nucleotides, the CDR3 is TGTGCCAGCACCGGGGGACCGAACACCGGGGAGCTGTTTTTT. It yields the protein CASTGGPNTGELFF.

The sample holds a few counts of this clonotype. The CDR3 DNA sequence: TGTGCCAGCAGCACCGAACGGGGGTACAATCAGCCCCAGCATTTT. It specifies CASSTERGYNQPQHF. The chain uses TRBV7-2 and TRBJ1-5; D possibly corresponds to TRBD1 (5 bases). Between the trimmed V and J ends, which lost 5 bases and 3 bases, there was a span of 14 bases. CDR3 length: 15 residues. CDR1 is SGHTA and CDR2 is FQGNSA in the germline V gene.